The clone carrying this TCR beta chain was picked up a small number of times. This record belongs to a study of T-cell memory formation after mild COVID-19. TCRdb passed the 5' RACE reads through MiXCR, listing each CDR3 protein once. The table lists under 450,000 distinct CDR3 sequences, about an eighth of them singletons. V was pared by 2 bases and J by 5 bases, with 11 bases of the junction left unmatched. The CDR3 consists of 16 residues. Germline V gene sequence: CDR1 LNHNV, CDR2 YYDKDF (reference sequence). The sequenced sample consisted of PBMCs or a T cell subset sorted from them (not recorded which). The clonotype was recovered from a man aged 18 to 29 who had mild COVID-19 (a few samples of this study predate the infection). Cell type and time point are not known. The chain couples TRBV15 to TRBJ2-5, with TRBD1 matching 7 bases. This chain's CDR3 is CATSRQTTGLGETQYF. CDR3 nucleotides: TGTGCCACCAGCAGACAAACGACAGGGTTGGGGGAGACCCAGTACTTC.